The 12 T cell receptor beta chains below all came from one sample that was sequenced in a study of blood T cells in healthy people across ages. Next came a second PCR, run for about 7 to 12 cycles, which used a sample-barcoded 5' primer along with a J-beta primer mix. TCRdb recomputed calls from the 5' RACE reads with MiXCR, one row per CDR3 protein. The sample yields roughly 1.7 million distinct CDR3 sequences, roughly a third seen once. The sequenced sample consisted of blood. These receptors originate from a woman aged 25 to 45 in good health.

This clonotype was seen more than once but under ten times. The CDR3 DNA reads as TGTGCCTGGAGCGCCCGACAGAGCACTGAAGCTTTCTTT. Translating gives CAWSARQSTEAFF. This chain links TRBV30 with TRBJ1-1; tentatively, D is TRBD1 (5 bases). The CDR3 spans 13 residues. The germline V gene has CDR1 GTSNPN and CDR2 SVGIG (reference sequence). Trimming cost V 3 bases and J 4 bases, with 12 bases left between them.

For this clonotype: An end of the junction does not agree with germline; a read error may underlie this. The chain uses TRBV5-5 and TRBJ1-1; D is ambiguous. The CDR3 is made up of 13 amino acids. Germline CDR1 is SGHKS and CDR2 is YYEKEE (reference sequence). The CDR3 reads CTSSLGLMTEAFF. The CDR3 nucleotides read TGTACCAGCAGCTTAGGGCTGATGACTGAAGCTTTCTTT.

This chain uses TRBV20-1 with TRBJ1-2; 8 bases are a match to TRBD1. In germline, CDR1 is DFQATT, CDR2 SNEGSKA (reference sequence). CDR3 size: 16 residues. V lost 1 base to trimming and J lost 4 bases; unmatched junction nucleotides: 11. The CDR3 sequence is CSARAGRGLPLYGYTF. As DNA, the CDR3 is TGCAGTGCTAGAGCGGGCAGGGGGCTCCCCCTCTATGGCTACACCTTC.

The V call is TRBV18, the J call TRBJ2-7; 9 bases line up with TRBD2. V lost 5 bases, J lost 3 bases, and 11 bases stayed unmatched. Germline CDR1 KGHSH, CDR2 LQKENI. This CDR3 spans 16 amino acids. The CDR3 region is CASSTSVGLAVYEQYF. CDR3 nucleotides: TGTGCCAGCTCAACGTCCGTGGGACTAGCAGTCTACGAGCAGTACTTC.

This clonotype was observed a handful of times. V and J are TRBV6-1 and TRBJ2-5, with 9 bases fitting TRBD2. The germline CDR1 and CDR2 sequences are MNHNS and SASEGT. There are 20 residues in the CDR3. Trimming took 1 base from V and 1 from J; bases not matched to a gene: 16. DNA for the CDR3: TGTGCCAGCAGTGAAGAGGAGATGGTCGCCGGACTAGCGCTCCAAGAGACCCAGTACTTC. It translates to CASSEEEMVAGLALQETQYF.

The rearrangement joins TRBV12-3 or TRBV12-4 to TRBJ2-7, with D tentatively TRBD2 (7 bases). This CDR3 contains 20 residues. V lost 2 bases, J lost 1 base, and 27 bases lay in between. The CDR3: CASSLPPWGGPTGWSYEQYF. The DNA of the CDR3 is TGTGCCAGCAGTTTACCTCCGTGGGGGGGGCCGACTGGTTGGTCCTACGAGCAGTACTTC.

In regard to this clonotype: One end of the junction is discordant with germline, which a read error may explain. The chain has TRBV29-1 and TRBJ2-3, with D perhaps assigned TRBD1 or TRBD2 (5 bases each). The CDR3 is 13 residues long. From germline, CDR1 is SQVTM and CDR2 ANQGSEA. The chain's CDR3 is CSVEGGSIDTQYF. For the CDR3, the DNA is TGCAGCGTTGAAGGGGGGAGCATAGATACGCAGTATTTT.

The chain joins TRBV20-1 to TRBJ2-3; D is unclear. CDR1 and CDR2 (germline): DFQATT, SNEGSKA (reference sequence). Trimming cost V 3 bases and J 4 bases, with 23 bases left between them. The CDR3 consists of 17 residues. Here the CDR3 reads CSARAPTRLGLADTQYF. The CDR3 nucleotides are TGCAGTGCTAGGGCTCCCACCCGTTTGGGCCTCGCAGATACGCAGTATTTT.

This clonotype was seen a few times. V gene TRBV29-1 combines with J gene TRBJ2-1; D not certain. CDR1 is SQVTM, CDR2 ANQGSEA, per germline. This CDR3 contains 14 residues. The V end lost 4 bases, the J end lost 4 bases, and 14 bases lay between the germline ends. The CDR3 DNA sequence: TGCAGCGTTGTAGGAAGCAAGAAATACAATGAGCAGTTCTTC. It codes for CSVVGSKKYNEQFF.

The chain couples TRBV6-2 or TRBV6-3 to TRBJ2-3; TRBD2 matches 9 bases. This CDR3 comprises 16 residues. V dropped 7 bases and J dropped 2; count of bases not matched to a gene: 10. Germline CDR1 MNHEY, CDR2 SVGEGT. In DNA, the CDR3 is TGTGCCAGCACCCCCTCGTCTAGCGGGGCCACAGATACGCAGTATTTT. It yields the protein CASTPSSSGATDTQYF.

The chain has TRBV6-1 and TRBJ1-1; TRBD1 aligns across 8 bases. V dropped 7 bases and J dropped 0; count of bases not matched to a gene: 10. The CDR3 covers 16 residues. CDR1 and CDR2 from the germline V gene are MNHNS and SASEGT. The CDR3, as DNA: TGTGCCAGCACGCCTTGGGACAGGACCATGAACACTGAAGCTTTCTTT. It encodes CASTPWDRTMNTEAFF.

V and J are TRBV2 and TRBJ2-6; D unclear. CDR1 and CDR2 (germline): SNHLY, FYNNEI. The CDR3 runs 13 residues. V lost 4 bases and J 3 bases, leaving 4 bases between the germline ends. The CDR3 nucleotides read TGTGCCAGCAGTGCCGTTGGGGCCAACGTCCTGACTTTC. Translation: CASSAVGANVLTF.